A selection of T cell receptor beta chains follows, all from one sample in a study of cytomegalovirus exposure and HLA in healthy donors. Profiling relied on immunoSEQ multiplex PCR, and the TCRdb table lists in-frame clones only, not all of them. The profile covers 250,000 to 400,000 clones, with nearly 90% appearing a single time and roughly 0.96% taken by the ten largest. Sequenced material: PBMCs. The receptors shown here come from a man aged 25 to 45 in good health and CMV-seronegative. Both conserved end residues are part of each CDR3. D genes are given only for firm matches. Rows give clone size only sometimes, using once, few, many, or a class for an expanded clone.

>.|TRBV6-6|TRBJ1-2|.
TGTGCCAGCAGTCACGTTGAGTACTATGGCTACACCTTC
CASSHVEYYGYTF
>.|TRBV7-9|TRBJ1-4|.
TGTGCCAGCAGCTTAAGTCTCTCGACAGTCCGAGAAAAACTGTTTTTT
CASSLSLSTVREKLFF
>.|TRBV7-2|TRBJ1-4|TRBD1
TGTGCCAGCAGCCCCTTGACAGGGGGTGAAAAACTGTTTTTT
CASSPLTGGEKLFF
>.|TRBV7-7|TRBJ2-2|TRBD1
TGTGCCAGCAGCTCACAGGGGCACCACACCGGGGAGCTGTTTTTT
CASSSQGHHTGELFF
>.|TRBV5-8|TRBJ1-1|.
TGTGCCAGCAGCTTGGGTTGGGGGCCTGTCACTGAAGCTTTCTTT
CASSLGWGPVTEAFF
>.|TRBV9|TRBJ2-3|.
TGTGCCAGCAGCTCACGACAGGCTTCTAGCACAGATACGCAGTATTTT
CASSSRQASSTDTQYF
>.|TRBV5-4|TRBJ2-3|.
TGTGCCAGCAGCTGGGGGCGCACAGATACGCAGTATTTT
CASSWGRTDTQYF
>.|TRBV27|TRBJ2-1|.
TGTGCCAGCTCCTTTAGGGGGAATGAGCAGTTCTTC
CASSFRGNEQFF
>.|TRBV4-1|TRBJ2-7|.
TGCGCCAGCAGCCAAGGGAATTCTGGGACTGGGTACGAGCAGTACTTC
CASSQGNSGTGYEQYF
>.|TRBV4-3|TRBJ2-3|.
TGCGCCAGCAGCCAAGATTCGGTCACAGATACGCAGTATTTT
CASSQDSVTDTQYF
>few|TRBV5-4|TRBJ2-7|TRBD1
TGTGCCAGCAGCTCAGGGGGTAGCTACGAGCAGTACTTC
CASSSGGSYEQYF
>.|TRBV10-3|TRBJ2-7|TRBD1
TGTGCCATCAGTGGGACCGGGACAGATGCTTTTGAGCAGTACTTC
CAISGTGTDAFEQYF
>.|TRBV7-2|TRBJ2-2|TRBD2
TGTGCCAGCAGCTTGATCAGCGGGGGGGCTTGGACCGGGGAGCTGTTTTTT
CASSLISGGAWTGELFF
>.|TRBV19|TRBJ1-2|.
TGTGCCAGTAGTATCGGCGGTTCTATGGGCTACACCTTC
CASSIGGSMGYTF
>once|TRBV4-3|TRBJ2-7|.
TGCGCCAGCAGCCAAGGCCTCCGGGGTTACGAGCAGTACTTC
CASSQGLRGYEQYF
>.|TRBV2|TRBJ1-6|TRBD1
TGTGCCCGCAACCGACAGGGGGTTAATTCACCCCTCCACTTT
CARNRQGVNSPLHF
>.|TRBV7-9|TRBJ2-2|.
TGTGCCAGCAGCGTCACTAGTTACCCCGGGGAGCTGTTTTTT
CASSVTSYPGELFF
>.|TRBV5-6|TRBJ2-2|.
TGTGCCAGCAGCCCGATATCTCGGACCGGGGAGCTGTTTTTT
CASSPISRTGELFF
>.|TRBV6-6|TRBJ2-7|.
TGTGCCAGCAGTCGCGGGGAGGTCTACGAGCAGTACTTC
CASSRGEVYEQYF
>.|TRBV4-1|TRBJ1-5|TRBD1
TGCGCCAGCAGCCGCCTGGTTTTGACAGGGGTTAATCAGCCCCAGCATTTT
CASSRLVLTGVNQPQHF
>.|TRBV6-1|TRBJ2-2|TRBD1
TGTGCCAGCAGCGACAGGGGATACACCGGGGAGCTGTTTTTT
CASSDRGYTGELFF
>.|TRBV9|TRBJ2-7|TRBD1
TGTGCCAGCAGCGCCGGGACAGGGACAGGAGGGCAGTACTTC
CASSAGTGTGGQYF